This TCR beta chain is drawn from a study of blood T cells in healthy people across ages. Study-wide points: Unsorted PBMCs ruled out conclusive naive versus antigen-experienced comparison.

A sample-barcoded 5' primer and a J-beta primer mix were used in a second PCR of roughly 7 to 12 cycles. TCRdb reprocessed the 5' RACE reads via MiXCR and lists one record per CDR3 protein. Of about 800,000 distinct CDR3 sequences listed, more than 35% are singletons. With regard to this clonotype: Its specificity is not known.

The CDR3 sequence is 14 residues long. The germline V and J ends were trimmed by 6 bases and 0 bases, with 12 bases remaining between them. The clonotype was recovered from a man of 80 years or more in good health. The V and J genes are TRBV12-3 or TRBV12-4 and TRBJ2-7, with D perhaps matching TRBD2 (5 bases). The source material was blood. The CDR3 DNA sequence: TGTGCCAGCAGATTCCGGGAATCCTCCTACGAGCAGTACTTC. It is translated as CASRFRESSYEQYF.